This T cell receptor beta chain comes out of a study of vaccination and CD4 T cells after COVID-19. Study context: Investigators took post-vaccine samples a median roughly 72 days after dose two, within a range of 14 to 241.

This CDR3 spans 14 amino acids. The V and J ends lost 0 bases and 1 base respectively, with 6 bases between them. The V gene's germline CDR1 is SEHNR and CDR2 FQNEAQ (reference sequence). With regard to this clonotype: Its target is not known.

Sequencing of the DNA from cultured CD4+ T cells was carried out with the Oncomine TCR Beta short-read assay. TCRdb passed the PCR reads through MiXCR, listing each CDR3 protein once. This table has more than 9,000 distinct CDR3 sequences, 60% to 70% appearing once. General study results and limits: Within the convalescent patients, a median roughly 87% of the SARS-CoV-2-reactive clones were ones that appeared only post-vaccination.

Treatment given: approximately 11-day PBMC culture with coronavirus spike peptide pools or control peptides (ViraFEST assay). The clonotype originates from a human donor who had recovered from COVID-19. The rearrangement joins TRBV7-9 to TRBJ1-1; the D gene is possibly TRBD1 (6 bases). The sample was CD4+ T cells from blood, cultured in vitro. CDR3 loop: CASSLAGGNTEAFF. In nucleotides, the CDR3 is TGTGCCAGCAGCTTAGCAGGGGGGAACACTGAAGCTTTCTTT.